The entry that follows covers one TCR beta chain sequence. This sample stems from a study of technical replicates of blood from a few donors. Method: immunoSEQ multiplex PCR; TCRdb's copy keeps in-frame clones and lacks some. The sample lists 70,000 to 95,000 clones, approximately 97% seen once, with about 0.29% in the top ten. The germline V and J ends were trimmed by 6 bases and 3 bases, with 12 bases remaining between them. The CDR3 has 13 amino acids. Germline V gene lookup returns CDR1 SGHTA and CDR2 FQGTGA. This receptor was obtained from a human donor in good health. Sequencing input: T cells isolated from PBMCs. This chain links TRBV7-3 with TRBJ2-7; a possible D gene is TRBD2 (7 bases). CDR3 coding DNA: TGTGCCAGCAGTCGGGGGGCTGACTACGAGCAGTACTTC. Protein: CASSRGADYEQYF.